This section outlines one T cell receptor beta chain sequence together with its context. Its specificity is not known. These data are taken from a study of OX40 agonist ivuxolimab in advanced cancers. Study overall: Patients were treated with ivuxolimab, an agonistic anti-OX40 (CD134) antibody. Overall study findings and caveats: Within 6 weeks, CD4+ and CD8+ blood T cells expanded clonally at 0.1 to 3.0 mg/kg. CD4+ T cells averaged fewer expanded clones than CD8+ T cells.

Generated by immunoSEQ multiplex PCR, the TCRdb table keeps only in-frame clones and is missing some. The sample lists 80,000 or so clones, 85% to 90% occurring once. The source was CD4+ or CD8+ T cells sorted from blood, collected in a trial of the OX40 agonist ivuxolimab. The receptor's source is an adult with an advanced solid tumor such as melanoma, head and neck, liver or kidney cancer.

In nucleotides, the CDR3 is TGTGCCACCAGCGGCCCACAGGTCAGGGAGACCCAGTACTTC. Amino acids: CATSGPQVRETQYF. The V gene is TRBV15, the J gene TRBJ2-5; D might be TRBD1 (5 bases). Germline CDR1 LNHNV, CDR2 YYDKDF (reference sequence). This CDR3 spans 14 amino acids. V dropped 5 bases and J dropped 5 bases, with 15 bases sitting between them.